The clone carrying this T cell receptor (beta chain) was counted a single time. Its antigen remains unknown. Each CDR3 protein is one row after TCRdb ran MiXCR on the RT-PCR reads. The table shows 400,000 to 550,000 distinct CDR3 sequences, with around 25% occurring only once. The entry originates in a study of response to subunit inactivated influenza vaccine. Points from the study as a whole: Authors suggested that a seasonal influenza vaccination recruits few new T cells each time.

Trimming cost V 6 bases and J 3 bases; bases outside gene matches: 10. The CDR3 is 16 amino acids. Germline V gives CDR1 SGHVS, CDR2 FNYEAQ. V is TRBV7-6 and J is TRBJ2-1; 8 positions match TRBD2. Sequenced material: CD4+ T cells sorted from PBMCs, taken about 5 days after vaccination. This sequence was found in a man aged 45-65 years who received an inactivated influenza vaccine. The CDR3 sequence: CASRRGGTRNYNEQFF. The CDR3 bases are TGTGCCAGCAGAAGGGGGGGGACTAGAAACTACAATGAGCAGTTCTTC.